This T cell receptor beta chain was documented in a study of shared clonotypes between healthy human individuals. Broader study findings: Some clonotypes were shared by all four sorted-subset donors, while others were not shared. The non-shared ones had lower generation probabilities than the shared ones. The low donor count limited represented genetic and exposure-history diversity.

Per germline, CDR1 SGHTA and CDR2 FQGTGA. The CDR3 runs 15 residues. Trimming at V came to 6 bases and at J to 1 base, leaving 8 bases not matched to a gene. The method was immunoSEQ multiplex PCR; TCRdb's version includes in-frame clones alone and lacks a portion of them. The profile shows about 2.3 million clones, roughly 93% of them singletons. Comment on this clone: As yet, its antigen is unknown.

Sample: naive CD4+ T cells from PBMCs. Subset here: CD45RA+ positively selected. The chain recombines TRBV7-3 with TRBJ2-7; TRBD2 matches at 8 bases. This receptor was taken from a man aged 18 to 30 in good health. Some clones in this sample may be carry-over from other donors' samples. DNA of the CDR3: TGTGCCAGCAGTGAGTTAGCGGGGCCTTCCTACGAGCAGTACTTC. Protein sequence: CASSELAGPSYEQYF.